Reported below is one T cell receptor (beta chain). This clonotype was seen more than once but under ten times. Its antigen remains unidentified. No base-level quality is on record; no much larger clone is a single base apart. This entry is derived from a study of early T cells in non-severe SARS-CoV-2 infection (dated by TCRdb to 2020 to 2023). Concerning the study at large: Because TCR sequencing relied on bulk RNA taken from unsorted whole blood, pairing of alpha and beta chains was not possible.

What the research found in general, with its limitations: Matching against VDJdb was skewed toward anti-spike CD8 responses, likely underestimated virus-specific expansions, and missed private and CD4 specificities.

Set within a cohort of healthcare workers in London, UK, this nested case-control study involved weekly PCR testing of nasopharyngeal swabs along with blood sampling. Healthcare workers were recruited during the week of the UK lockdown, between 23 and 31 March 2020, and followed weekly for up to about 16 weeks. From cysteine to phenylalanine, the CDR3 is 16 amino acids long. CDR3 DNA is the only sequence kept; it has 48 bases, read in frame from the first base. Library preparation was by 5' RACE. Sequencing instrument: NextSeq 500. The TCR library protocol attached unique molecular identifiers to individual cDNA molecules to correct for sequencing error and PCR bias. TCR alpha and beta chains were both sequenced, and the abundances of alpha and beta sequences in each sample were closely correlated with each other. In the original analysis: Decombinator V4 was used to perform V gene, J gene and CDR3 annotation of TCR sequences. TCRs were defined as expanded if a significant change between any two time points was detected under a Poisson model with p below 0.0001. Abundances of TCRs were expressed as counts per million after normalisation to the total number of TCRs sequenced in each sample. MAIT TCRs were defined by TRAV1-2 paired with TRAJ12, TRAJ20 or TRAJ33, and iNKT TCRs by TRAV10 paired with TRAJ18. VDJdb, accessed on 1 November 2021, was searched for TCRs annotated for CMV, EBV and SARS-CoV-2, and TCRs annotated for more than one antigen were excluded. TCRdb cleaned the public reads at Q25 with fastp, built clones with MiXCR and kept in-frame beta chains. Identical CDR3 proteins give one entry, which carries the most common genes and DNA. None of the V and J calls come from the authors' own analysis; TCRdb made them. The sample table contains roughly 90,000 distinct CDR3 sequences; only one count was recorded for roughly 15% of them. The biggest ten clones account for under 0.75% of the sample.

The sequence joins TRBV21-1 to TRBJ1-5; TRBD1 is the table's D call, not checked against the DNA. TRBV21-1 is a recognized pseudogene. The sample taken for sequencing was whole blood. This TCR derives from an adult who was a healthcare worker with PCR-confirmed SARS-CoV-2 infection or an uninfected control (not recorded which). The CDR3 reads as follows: CASSKRPQGHGQPQHF. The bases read TGTGCCAGCAGCAAACGGCCACAGGGGCACGGTCAGCCCCAGCATTTT.